These 4 T cell receptor beta chains were sequenced from one sample in a study of blood T cell repertoires in COVID-19. Method: immunoSEQ multiplex PCR; TCRdb's copy keeps in-frame clones and lacks some. The sample has hundreds of thousands of clones; 70% to 85% are singletons. Material for sequencing was peripheral blood. The source of these receptors is a woman older than 75 with acute or convalescent COVID-19.

The rearrangement uses TRBV28 and TRBJ1-5; 9 nucleotides align to TRBD1. Germline V gene lookup returns CDR1 MDHEN and CDR2 SYDVKM. The trim removed 5 bases at V and 3 bases at J, leaving 5 bases unmatched. The CDR3 spans 15 residues. CDR3 nucleotides: TGTGCCAGCAGTATGACAGGGGGGAACAATCAGCCCCAGCATTTT. It is translated as CASSMTGGNNQPQHF.

Written as DNA, the CDR3 is TGTGCCAGCAGTGAATTAGAGGCAGAGTCCTACAATGAGCAGTTCTTC. The encoded protein is CASSELEAESYNEQFF. The gene calls are TRBV25-1 and TRBJ2-1; D gene unclear. The CDR3 extends over 16 amino acids. Looked up from germline, CDR1 is MGHDK and CDR2 is SYGVNS. V was trimmed by 1 base and J by 1 base, leaving 11 bases between them.

This chain joins TRBV7-6 and TRBJ2-3; 8 bases line up with TRBD1. Germline V gene data show CDR1 as SGHVS and CDR2 as FNYEAQ. Trimming took 5 bases from V and 6 from J; bases not matched to a gene: 10. The CDR3 runs to 15 residues. The CDR3 nucleotides read TGTGCCAGCAGCAGCGTCAGGGGGCGCTGGGATACGCAGTATTTT. Its protein is CASSSVRGRWDTQYF.

The chain couples TRBV5-5 to TRBJ2-2; 9 bases match TRBD1. The CDR3 has 16 amino acids. Germline values: CDR1 SGHKS, CDR2 YYEKEE (reference sequence). V was clipped by 4 bases and J by 1 base; unmatched bases: 5. CDR3 sequence: CASSPGTGQNTGELFF. The CDR3 DNA follows: TGTGCCAGCAGCCCCGGGACAGGGCAGAACACCGGGGAGCTGTTTTTT.